This passage covers 12 T cell receptor beta chains from one sample sequenced in a study of OX40 agonist ivuxolimab in advanced cancers. TCRdb's table, derived via immunoSEQ multiplex PCR, lists solely in-frame clones and lacks some. The sample yields over 15,000 clones, roughly 77% seen once. The starting material was CD4+ or CD8+ T cells sorted from blood, obtained in a trial of the OX40 agonist ivuxolimab. These receptor sequences come from an adult with an advanced solid tumor such as melanoma, head and neck, liver or kidney cancer.

V is TRBV28 and J is TRBJ1-5, with D unresolved. The CDR3 runs 15 residues. V lost 6 bases, J lost 2 bases, and 14 bases lay in between. From germline, CDR1 is MDHEN and CDR2 SYDVKM. Here the CDR3 reads CASRTTRRRNQPQHF. The DNA of the CDR3 is TGTGCCAGCAGAACGACGCGGCGCCGCAATCAGCCCCAGCATTTT.

The chain has TRBV7-9 and TRBJ1-5; D is uncertain. Germline CDR1 reads SEHNR; CDR2 reads FQNEAQ (reference sequence). V lost 5 bases and J 6 bases, leaving 17 bases between the germline ends. The CDR3 is 15 amino acids. CDR3 nucleotides: TGTGCCAGCAGCCCCCCGGGGAATGCTGGTCAGCCCCAGCATTTT. Protein: CASSPPGNAGQPQHF.

This clone is categorized as medium-sized. The rearrangement uses TRBV7-9 and TRBJ2-7; 9 bases match TRBD2. V trimming: 4 bases; J trimming: 2 bases; junction bases outside the gene matches: 3. Germline CDR1 and CDR2: SEHNR and FQNEAQ (reference sequence). CDR3 length: 14 amino acids. CDR3 bases: TGTGCCAGCAGCTGGGTAGCGGGAGCCTACGAGCAGTACTTC. It translates to CASSWVAGAYEQYF.

V and J are TRBV11-2 and TRBJ2-5; 9 bases map to TRBD2. CDR1 SGHAT and CDR2 FQNNGV come from the germline V gene. This CDR3 contains 15 residues. The ends lost 2 bases at V and 2 bases at J; junction bases unmatched: 3. The chain's CDR3 is CASSLLAGAQETQYF. The CDR3 coding sequence is TGTGCCAGCAGCTTATTAGCGGGAGCTCAAGAGACCCAGTACTTC.

The J gene is TRBJ2-7, the V gene TRBV15; no definite D call. With 2 bases removed from V and 7 bases from J, the gap between germline ends came to 21 bases. CDR3 size: 16 residues. Germline V gives CDR1 LNHNV, CDR2 YYDKDF (reference sequence). CDR3: CATSRQRSEWTQEQYF. The DNA of the CDR3 is TGTGCCACCAGCAGACAAAGAAGTGAGTGGACGCAGGAGCAGTACTTC.

This clone was recorded many times. The genes are TRBV6-4 and TRBJ2-3; TRBD2 agrees at 9 bases. The CDR3 covers 15 residues. CDR1 is MRHNA, CDR2 SNTAGT, per germline. The V and J ends lost 2 bases and 3 bases, in that order; junction bases with no gene match: 3. The CDR3, as DNA: TGTGCCAGCAGTGACGGCGCGGGGGGGACAGATACGCAGTATTTT. Its protein is CASSDGAGGTDTQYF.

V is TRBV6-1 and J is TRBJ1-3; no firm D call. V was clipped by 5 bases and J by 8 bases, with 16 bases between them. CDR1 is MNHNS and CDR2 is SASEGT in the germline V gene. This CDR3 region has 14 residues. DNA of the CDR3: TGTGCCAGCAGTTTTGGAGGGCGGGGATACACCATATATTTT. Amino acid sequence: CASSFGGRGYTIYF.

V gene TRBV9 combines with J gene TRBJ2-3, with 8 bases lining up with TRBD2. Germline V CDR1 and CDR2: SGDLS, YYNGEE. J gave up 3 bases and V 6 bases, and 9 bases lay outside the gene matches. The CDR3 extends over 15 amino acids. The CDR3 loop reads CASTAGGGVTDTQYF. The CDR3 DNA reads as TGTGCCAGCACCGCGGGGGGTGGTGTGACAGATACGCAGTATTTT.

This rearrangement joins TRBV28 to TRBJ1-3; 7 nucleotides align to TRBD1. CDR1 and CDR2 from the germline V gene are MDHEN and SYDVKM. The trim removed 6 bases at V and 3 bases at J, leaving 5 bases unmatched. The CDR3 length is 14 residues. CDR3: CASSLTGSGNTIYF. As DNA, the CDR3 is TGTGCCAGCAGCCTGACAGGGAGTGGAAACACCATATATTTT.

The V call is TRBV7-2, the J call TRBJ2-1; TRBD2 matches 10 bases. Germline V gives CDR1 SGHTA, CDR2 FQGNSA. The CDR3 sequence is 14 residues long. Germline trimming cut 4 bases from V and 4 bases from J; bases unmatched to any gene: 1. CDR3 sequence: CASSSSGGYNEQFF. The CDR3 region has the DNA TGTGCCAGCAGCTCTAGCGGGGGATACAATGAGCAGTTCTTC. Using reference TRBV7-2 and TRBJ2-1 for the parts outside the CDR3, the full variable domain is GAGVSQSPSNKVTEKGKDVELRCDPISGHTALYWYRQSLGQGLEFLIYFQGNSAPDKSGLPSDRFSAERTGGSVSTLTIQRTQQEDSAVYLCASSSSGGYNEQFFGPGTRLTVL.

The V and J genes are TRBV13 and TRBJ1-3; the D is unclear. The CDR3 has 14 residues. The germline V gene encodes CDR1 PRHDT and CDR2 FYEKMQ (reference sequence). V gave up 4 bases and J gave up 1 base, with 8 bases separating them. CDR3 sequence (DNA): TGTGCCAGCAGCTCCGGGTGGTCTGGAAACACCATATATTTT. Amino acids: CASSSGWSGNTIYF.

The chain carries TRBV14 and TRBJ2-7, with D possibly being TRBD1 (5 bases). The V and J ends lost 6 bases and 2 bases respectively, with 17 bases between them. Germline V CDR1 and CDR2: SGHDN, FVKESK. The CDR3 runs 15 residues. The CDR3 region has the DNA TGTGCCAGCAGTCCAGGGCGAGCGAGGACCTACGAGCAGTACTTC. The encoded protein is CASSPGRARTYEQYF.